The rows below give T cell receptor beta chains drawn from one sample of a study of beta chain features in type 1 diabetes. This table comes from immunoSEQ multiplex PCR, and its TCRdb copy is limited to in-frame clones, with some not included. The table lists 250,000 to 350,000 clones, 14% of them singletons. Sequencing used central memory CD4+ T cells from blood. The receptors were sampled from a man aged 30-40 years in good health. CDR3s include the opening cysteine and the closing phenylalanine or tryptophan. A D gene is named only where the DNA matches it firmly. Only some rows state a clone size, as once, few, many or a class for expanded clones.

D,J,size,V,DNA,CDR3
.,TRBJ1-5,few,TRBV5-6,TGTGCCAGCAGCTCCCTCGGGGGGCCGAGCAATCAGCCCCAGCATTTT,CASSSLGGPSNQPQHF
.,TRBJ1-1,.,TRBV30,TGTGCCTGGAGTGTATTGGGTAGTAGGGAAGGTGAAGCTTTCTTT,CAWSVLGSREGEAFF
.,TRBJ1-2,.,TRBV23-1,TGCGCCAGCAGTCAGCCCCCGGCCGCCTGCCATGGCTACACCTTC,CASSQPPAACHGYTF
.,TRBJ1-1,.,TRBV5-1,TGCGCCAGCAACGAACCGACAGCCCTGAACACTGAAGCTTTCTTT,CASNEPTALNTEAFF
TRBD2,TRBJ2-3,few,TRBV7-8,TGTGCCAGCAGCAACCAGCGGGGGGATTGGGGCACAGATACGCAGTATTTT,CASSNQRGDWGTDTQYF
TRBD2,TRBJ2-5,few,TRBV18,TGTGCCAGCTCACTTACGGGGGGCCAAGAGACCCAGTACTTC,CASSLTGGQETQYF
.,TRBJ1-2,.,TRBV19,TGTGCCAGTAGTATAGAGGAAGGCTACACCTTC,CASSIEEGYTF
TRBD1,TRBJ2-1,few,TRBV2,TGTGCCAGCAGGCCGGGACAGGGGACCTACAATGAGCAGTTCTTC,CASRPGQGTYNEQFF
TRBD2,TRBJ2-1,.,TRBV11-2,TGTGCCAGCAGCTCCGCGAACCGACTAGCGGGAGCCTCCTACAATGAGCAGTTCTTC,CASSSANRLAGASYNEQFF
.,TRBJ2-4,.,TRBV30,TGTGCCTGGAGTGTAGCCCCCTTGTTAGCCAAAAACATTCAGTACTTC,CAWSVAPLLAKNIQYF
.,TRBJ1-4,.,TRBV5-1,TGCGCCAGCAGCTTGGGTCTGTCCGGGGCAGGGAAAGGAAAAGAAAAACTGTTTTTT,CASSLGLSGAGKGKEKLFF
TRBD2,TRBJ2-3,few,TRBV10-3,TGTGCCAGCAGTAAACCAGCGGGAGCTCCAGATACGCAGTATTTT,CASSKPAGAPDTQYF
TRBD1,TRBJ2-4,.,TRBV18,TGTGCCAGCTCACCACCGAACAGGGGCTTCACCAAAAACATTCAGTACTTC,CASSPPNRGFTKNIQYF
TRBD2,TRBJ2-7,few,TRBV6-5,TGCGCCAGCAGAGAGGGACTAGCGGGGGACGAGCAGTACTTC,CASREGLAGDEQYF
TRBD1,TRBJ2-7,.,TRBV19,TGTGCCAGTAGTAACAGGGGGCGTGCTGGGTACGAGCAGTACTTC,CASSNRGRAGYEQYF
TRBD1,TRBJ1-5,.,TRBV6-1,TGTGCCAGCACTGGGACAGGGGCGATAGGGCCCCAGCATTTT,CASTGTGAIGPQHF
.,TRBJ1-5,many,TRBV7-2,TGTGCCAGCAGCTTCCGGTCTGGGAAGAATCAGCCCCAGCATTTT,CASSFRSGKNQPQHF
TRBD2,TRBJ2-3,few,TRBV7-2,TGTGCCAGCAGCTTAGGGGTAGCGGGATATACGCAGTATTTT,CASSLGVAGYTQYF
.,TRBJ1-1,.,TRBV29-1,TGCAGCGTTGAAGATCAAATCCGAATCGCCAAAGCTTTCTTT,CSVEDQIRIAKAFF
TRBD2,TRBJ2-2,few,TRBV2,TGTGCCAGCAGCGGTAGCGGGTCGAACACCGGGGAGCTGTTTTTT,CASSGSGSNTGELFF
.,TRBJ2-3,few,TRBV27,TGTGCCAGCAGTACTGGGTATCGGGCGCAGTATTTT,CASSTGYRAQYF
.,TRBJ1-3,.,TRBV29-1,TGCAGCGTTGTACCCGGCTCTGGAAACACCATATATTTT,CSVVPGSGNTIYF